This is a list of T cell receptor beta chains from one sample in a study of response to subunit inactivated influenza vaccine. TCRdb fed the RT-PCR reads into MiXCR, producing one record per CDR3 protein. The data hold 450,000 to 550,000 distinct CDR3 sequences, with roughly 27% observed a single time. Sequenced here: CD4+ T cells sorted from PBMCs, sampled 4 to 6 days after vaccination. The receptor set was obtained from a man aged 50-60 years who received an inactivated influenza vaccine. The conserved cysteine and the conserved F or W are not part of the CDR3 here.

v_call: TRBV7-3
j_call: TRBJ2-5
cdr3_length: 13
cdr3_aa: ASSLVGQSEETQY

v_call: TRBV4-3
j_call: TRBJ2-3
cdr3_length: 12
cdr3_aa: ASSQTPGGDTQY

v_call: TRBV20-1
j_call: TRBJ2-3
cdr3_length: 12
cdr3_aa: SASPTSGGDTQY

v_call: TRBV3-1
j_call: TRBJ2-7
cdr3_length: 14
cdr3_aa: ASSQDLGGGRDEQY

v_call: TRBV4-3
j_call: TRBJ2-1
cdr3_length: 14
cdr3_aa: ASSQPSGSTYNEQF

v_call: TRBV5-1
j_call: TRBJ2-1
cdr3_length: 16
cdr3_aa: ASSLGWGRTPLVNEQF

v_call: TRBV15
j_call: TRBJ1-5
cdr3_length: 15
cdr3_aa: ATSKDQGTVSNQPQH

v_call: TRBV15
j_call: TRBJ2-7
cdr3_length: 11
cdr3_aa: ATSRDRTYEQY

v_call: TRBV18
j_call: TRBJ2-7
cdr3_length: 11
cdr3_aa: ASSPKGQGEQY

v_call: TRBV9
j_call: TRBJ2-1
cdr3_length: 13
cdr3_aa: ASSHLGTSEREQF